The present T cell receptor beta chain was sequenced within a study of CD8 T cells in Susac syndrome. Whole-study results and caveats: Regarding the TCR sequencing and HLA analysis, the study admitted that a relatively small number of individuals were involved.

Blood CD8+ and CD4+ T cells underwent high-throughput TCR beta sequencing. With regard to this clonotype: Its antigen is currently unknown.

There are 17 residues in the CDR3. Unmatched junction bases numbered 10, after V lost 0 bases and J lost 5 bases. Looked up from germline, CDR1 is MGHRA and CDR2 is YSYEKL. Random hexamers served to reverse transcribe roughly 0.45 to 1 ug RNA. In TCRdb, the immunoSEQ multiplex PCR reads were re-called with MiXCR into one record per CDR3 protein. This sample has about 400,000 distinct CDR3 sequences, with 75% to 90% found just once. The source is a human donor with multiple sclerosis. Sequenced sample: CD8+ T cells from PBMCs. This chain connects TRBV4-1 to TRBJ2-1, with 7 bases that match TRBD2. This chain's CDR3 is CASSQDLVAGWDNEQFF. The CDR3 nucleotides are TGCGCCAGCAGCCAAGATTTAGTAGCGGGTTGGGACAATGAGCAGTTCTTC.